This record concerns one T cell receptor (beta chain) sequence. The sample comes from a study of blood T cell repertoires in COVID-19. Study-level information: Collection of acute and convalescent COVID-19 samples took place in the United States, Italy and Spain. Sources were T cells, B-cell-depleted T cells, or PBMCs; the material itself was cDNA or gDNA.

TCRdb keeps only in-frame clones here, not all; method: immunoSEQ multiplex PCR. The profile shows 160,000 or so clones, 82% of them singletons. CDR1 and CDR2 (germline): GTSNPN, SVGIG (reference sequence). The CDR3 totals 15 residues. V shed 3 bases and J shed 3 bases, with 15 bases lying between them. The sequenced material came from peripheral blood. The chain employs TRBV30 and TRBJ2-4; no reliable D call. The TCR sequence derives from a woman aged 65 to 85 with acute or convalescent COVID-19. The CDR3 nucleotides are TGTGCCTGGAGCCTAGGCCCCGGTGACAAAAACATTCAGTACTTC. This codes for CAWSLGPGDKNIQYF. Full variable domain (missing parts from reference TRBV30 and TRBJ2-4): SQTIHQWPATLVQPVGSPLSLECTVEGTSNPNLYWYRQAAGRGLQLLFYSVGIGQISSEVPQNLSASRPQDRQFILSSKKLLLSDSGFYLCAWSLGPGDKNIQYFGAGTRLSVL.